This T cell receptor beta chain was captured in a study of cytomegalovirus exposure and HLA in healthy donors. Study summary: Counted in an early data release were about 85 million unique TCRs from HLA-typed donors. Study-wide results and caveats: Within the data, a cluster of highly shared sequence variants was likely a sequencing artifact.

Germline-derived CDR1 and CDR2 are SGHAT and FQNNGV. V gave up 5 bases and J gave up 8 bases; unmatched junction bases: 2. The CDR3 sequence is 13 residues long. Concerning this clone itself: Its antigen remains unknown.

The PCR had 60 Vbeta and 13 Jbeta primers. Libraries were prepared by immunoSEQ multiplex PCR; TCRdb keeps only in-frame clonotypes and omits some of them. The sample consists of around 150,000 clones, approximately 80% of them appearing once. This sequence was found in a woman in her thirties or forties in good health and CMV-seronegative. The gene calls are TRBV11-2 and TRBJ1-6; TRBD1 matches at 8 bases. Sequencing was carried out using PBMCs. CDR3 sequence reads: CASSDRGYSPLHF. CDR3 nucleotide sequence: TGTGCCAGCAGCGACAGGGGTTATTCACCCCTCCACTTT.